These 13 T cell receptor beta chains share one sample of origin, sequenced in a study of regulatory T cells in long-lasting Graves disease (dated by TCRdb to the early 2020s). The time point label, as the study defines it: newly diagnosed GD, antithyroid drugs for less than 3 months. RNA was extracted from PBMCs in TRIzol for both TCR sequencing and RNA sequencing. Receptors were amplified or captured by multiplex PCR. Sequenced using an Illumina HiSeq 4000. iRepertoire HTBI primers and Arm-PCR amplification of CDR3 regions were used to construct TCR beta libraries. TCRdb redid the processing of the public reads, applying fastp at Q25 and MiXCR, and retained in-frame beta chains. CDR3 protein duplicates are merged, each entry listing the most common genes and DNA. Recorded for this sample are 300,000 to 400,000 distinct CDR3 sequences; 18% of them occurred a single time. More than 35% of the sample is taken by the ten largest.

The sample was peripheral blood mononuclear cells (PBMCs), taken at new diagnosis, from a patient treated with antithyroid drugs. These receptors were collected from a female donor with Graves disease.

The rearrangement uses TRBV28 and TRBJ2-1, with 9 bases matching TRBD2. Germline loops: CDR1 MDHEN, CDR2 SYDVKM. The trim removed 7 bases at V and 1 base at J, leaving 2 bases unmatched. The CDR3 length is 14 residues. The CDR3 reads CASTAGGSYNEQFF. CDR3 in DNA: TGTGCCAGCACAGCGGGAGGTTCCTACAATGAGCAGTTCTTC.

Details on this clonotype: A read error may be the cause here, since a much bigger clone is one base away. The chain uses TRBV24-1 and TRBJ2-1; D is unresolved. The V gene's germline CDR1 is KGHDR and CDR2 SFDVKD. The V gene lost 5 bases and the J gene lost 5 bases, with 12 bases spanning the gap. This CDR3 spans 14 amino acids. In nucleotides, the CDR3 is TGTGCCACCAGTGTCCCCCCAGACCACAATGAGCAGTTCTTC. Translating gives CATSVPPDHNEQFF.

This clonotype has a count of ten or more. This chain links TRBV19 with TRBJ1-5; 7 nucleotides line up with TRBD1. The CDR3 has 14 amino acids. Trimming at V came to 6 bases and at J to 4 bases, leaving 6 bases not matched to a gene. Germline V lookup: CDR1 LNHDA, CDR2 SQIVND (reference sequence). The CDR3 is CASRGGTENQPQHF. The CDR3 nucleotides read TGTGCCAGTAGGGGAGGGACAGAGAATCAGCCCCAGCATTTT.

This clonotype was detected many times. This chain joins TRBV30 and TRBJ2-7; 12 nucleotides line up with TRBD1. This CDR3 has 14 amino acids. The germline V gene has CDR1 GTSNPN and CDR2 SVGIG (reference sequence). V was clipped by 5 bases and J by 7 bases; unmatched bases: 9. Written as DNA, the CDR3 is TGTGCCTGGCACCACCGGGACAGGGGGCGAGAGCAGTACTTC. It yields the protein CAWHHRDRGREQYF. Together with reference TRBV30 and TRBJ2-7, the CDR3 gives the full variable domain: SQTIHQWPATLVQPVGSPLSLECTVEGTSNPNLYWYRQAAGRGLQLLFYSVGIGQISSEVPQNLSASRPQDRQFILSSKKLLLSDSGFYLCAWHHRDRGREQYFGPGTRLTVT.

To note about this clonotype: Since a much larger clone is just one base distant, this may be a read error. CDR3 sequence: CASSLRASGIYEQYF. CDR3 nucleotide sequence: TGTGCCAGCAGCTTAAGGGCTAGCGGGATCTACGAGCAGTACTTC. V is TRBV11-2 and J is TRBJ2-7, with TRBD2 identical over 9 bases. After removal of 2 bases from V and 3 bases from J, the junction contained 5 bases not matched to a gene. The germline CDR1 and CDR2 sequences are SGHAT and FQNNGV. CDR3 size: 15 residues.

The sample holds many counts of this clonotype. The rearrangement uses TRBV24-1 and TRBJ2-7; 11 bases are shared with TRBD2. Germline CDR1 and CDR2: KGHDR and SFDVKD. J was trimmed by 3 bases and V by 4 bases; bases with no gene match: 10. CDR3 size: 17 residues. CDR3 loop: CATSDTSGSGPVYEQYF. CDR3 DNA: TGTGCCACCAGTGACACTAGCGGGAGCGGCCCTGTCTACGAGCAGTACTTC.

In this sample, this clonotype turned up many times. The chain combines TRBV24-1 with TRBJ2-7, with D perhaps TRBD1 or TRBD2 (5 bases each). The V and J ends lost 9 bases and 6 bases respectively, with 11 bases between them. This CDR3 region has 11 residues. Germline V gene lookup returns CDR1 KGHDR and CDR2 SFDVKD. The CDR3 nucleotides read TGTGCCACCCGGGGCTCGGGCGAGCAGTACTTC. It translates to CATRGSGEQYF.

In its sample, this clonotype was seen a few times. The chain links TRBV19 to TRBJ2-1, with unresolved D. The ends were cut back, 4 bases at V and 7 bases at J, with 14 bases in the middle. Germline lookup yields CDR1 LNHDA and CDR2 SQIVND (reference sequence). The CDR3 consists of 14 residues. CDR3 nucleotide sequence: TGTGCCAGTAGTAGCACCACGACGGCAAATGAGCAGTTCTTC. Its translation: CASSSTTTANEQFF.

This clonotype was detected ten times or more. The chain combines TRBV11-2 with TRBJ2-2; 11 bases map to TRBD2. V trimming: 0 bases; J trimming: 6 bases; junction bases outside the gene matches: 6. The CDR3 is 17 residues long. Germline V gene sequence: CDR1 SGHAT, CDR2 FQNNGV. Here the CDR3 reads CASSLDPSSGRPGELFF. CDR3 bases: TGTGCCAGCAGCTTAGATCCTTCTAGCGGGAGGCCCGGGGAGCTGTTTTTT.

The rearrangement links TRBV15 to TRBJ2-7; 10 bases fit TRBD1. CDR3 length: 14 amino acids. V lost 11 bases, J lost 5 bases, and 12 bases stayed unmatched. The germline gives CDR1 LNHNV, CDR2 YYDKDF (reference sequence). As DNA, the CDR3 is TGTGCCGTCGGGGAGACAGGGGGCGGAAACGAGCAGTACTTC. Amino acid sequence: CAVGETGGGNEQYF.

The V and J genes are TRBV6-2 or TRBV6-3 and TRBJ2-2; 7 bases are a match to TRBD1. CDR3 length: 18 amino acids. Germline V gives CDR1 MNHEY, CDR2 SVGEGT. J gave up 3 bases and V 5 bases, and 15 bases lay outside the gene matches. As DNA, the CDR3 is TGTGCCAGCAGTGAAGCAAGGCCAGGACAGGAGCACACCGGGGAGCTGTTTTTT. Its translation: CASSEARPGQEHTGELFF.

This clonotype was seen a handful of times. This rearrangement joins TRBV4-2 to TRBJ2-1; TRBD2 matches 13 bases. Germline V gene data show CDR1 as LGHNA and CDR2 as YNFKEQ. The CDR3 runs to 18 residues. J lost 3 bases, V lost 3 bases, and 8 bases had no gene match. For the CDR3, the DNA is TGTGCCAGCAGCCAGAGAGCACTAGCGGGAGGGGGCTACAATGAGCAGTTCTTC. It translates to CASSQRALAGGGYNEQFF.

This clonotype occurred many times. The V gene is TRBV11-2, the J gene TRBJ1-4, with D possibly TRBD1 on 6 matching bases. This CDR3 is 16 amino acids long. Germline V gives CDR1 SGHAT, CDR2 FQNNGV. The V end lost 0 bases, the J end lost 6 bases, and 14 bases lay between the germline ends. The CDR3: CASSLETEGGDEKLFF. The CDR3 region has the DNA TGTGCCAGCAGCTTAGAAACCGAGGGGGGAGATGAAAAACTGTTTTTT. Combining the CDR3 with reference TRBV11-2 and TRBJ1-4 gives the whole variable domain EAGVAQSPRYKIIEKRQSVAFWCNPISGHATLYWYQQILGQGPKLLIQFQNNGVVDDSQLPKDRFSAERLKGVDSTLKIQPAKLEDSAVYLCASSLETEGGDEKLFFGSGTQLSVL.